The clone carrying this T cell receptor beta chain was observed a handful of times. Its antigen remains unknown. Other DNA sequences in the sample encode the same CDR3. The data are from a study of cytomegalovirus exposure and HLA in healthy donors. General study results and limits: A few V segments could not be told apart, such as TRBV6-2 and TRBV6-3, and were left out. Sequencing artifact likely explains a cluster of highly shared sequence variants.

The CDR3 totals 13 residues. V was cut by 6 bases and J by 5 bases, with 13 bases left in between. CDR1 is MDHEN and CDR2 is SYDVKM in the germline V gene. The primer mix had 60 Vbeta and 13 Jbeta primers. The assay was immunoSEQ multiplex PCR, and TCRdb's table has in-frame clones only and misses some. The table lists under 200,000 clones, approximately 84% of them singletons. This chain connects TRBV28 to TRBJ1-2; possible D gene TRBD1, 6 bases. This receptor was identified in a woman aged 25 to 39 in good health and CMV-seropositive. The source material was PBMCs. CDR3 coding DNA: TGTGCCAGCAGCGGAGGACAGTCGTATGGCTACACCTTC. Protein product: CASSGGQSYGYTF.